This T cell receptor beta chain derives from a study of a mutant IDH1 vaccine in newly diagnosed glioma. Study summary: Commencement of vaccination occurred 4-6 weeks following radiotherapy alone, or concurrently with temozolomide cycles. The study held visit V12 at week 35 and visit V13 at week 47.

This CDR3 is built from 14 residues. V was shortened by 1 base and J by 4 bases, with 11 bases between the two germline ends. Germline CDR1 reads SGHRS; CDR2 reads YFSETQ. Study-wide points: Induction of immune responses by the vaccine occurred in about 95% of patients.

Comments on this clone: No antigen is known for it.

Time point noted: week 35, safety follow-up. Each vaccine dose was 300 ug of mutant IDH1 20-mer peptide, with topical imiquimod. Sequencing used immunoSEQ multiplex PCR; TCRdb keeps in-frame clones, though not all of them. This sample has about 68,000 clones; roughly 80% occur once, and the top ten carry approximately 12%. The chain is built from TRBV5-1 and TRBJ1-2; D gene ambiguous. The specimen was PBMCs, collected from a glioma patient whose treatment included an IDH1 peptide vaccine. The receptor was derived from a young man with glioma. The CDR3 bases are TGCGCCAGCAGCTTGCGTAAAGCGTCCTATGGCTACACCTTC. Amino acids: CASSLRKASYGYTF.